The 29 T cell receptor beta chains below were found in one sample sequenced in a study of OX40 agonist ivuxolimab in advanced cancers. This table comes from immunoSEQ multiplex PCR, and its TCRdb copy is limited to in-frame clones, with some not included. Altogether 65,000 to 95,000 clones are present, around nine tenths being singletons, with the ten largest covering approximately 0.76%. The sample consisted of CD4+ or CD8+ T cells sorted from blood, taken in a trial of the OX40 agonist ivuxolimab. These TCRs come from an adult with an advanced solid tumor such as melanoma, head and neck, liver or kidney cancer.

The genes are TRBV7-3 and TRBJ2-2; a weak D match, TRBD1 (7 bases). Trimming left V 4 bases short and J 8 bases short, with 17 bases between. CDR3 length: 15 residues. Germline CDR1 is SGHTA and CDR2 is FQGTGA. This CDR3 reads CASSYPNQGGGELFF. The CDR3 nucleotides are TGTGCCAGCAGCTACCCAAATCAGGGGGGAGGGGAGCTGTTTTTT.

Written as DNA, the CDR3 is TGTGCCAGTAGTGCGACAGACACTGAAGCTTTCTTT. It translates to CASSATDTEAFF. The rearrangement joins TRBV19 to TRBJ1-1, with D possibly being TRBD1 (5 bases). Germline CDR1 reads LNHDA; CDR2 reads SQIVND (reference sequence). The CDR3 has 12 amino acids. With 5 bases removed from V and 3 bases from J, the gap between germline ends came to 7 bases.

This sequence joins TRBV30 and TRBJ2-1; 8 bases are a match to TRBD2. J was trimmed by 9 bases and V by 3 bases; bases with no gene match: 10. The germline CDR1 and CDR2 sequences are GTSNPN and SVGIG (reference sequence). The CDR3 has 14 residues. This chain's CDR3 is CAWSAETSVPEQFF. The CDR3 DNA reads TGTGCCTGGAGCGCCGAGACTAGCGTTCCTGAGCAGTTCTTC.

The chain links TRBV20-1 to TRBJ2-1; no firm D call. This CDR3 comprises 11 residues. Trimming removed 3 bases from V and 10 bases from J, with 10 bases in between. CDR1 and CDR2 (germline): DFQATT, SNEGSKA (reference sequence). Here the CDR3 reads CSASGGKEQFF. Here the CDR3 DNA reads TGCAGTGCTAGTGGTGGGAAGGAGCAGTTCTTC.

The chain employs TRBV7-6 and TRBJ2-7, with D possibly being TRBD1 (8 bases). Trimming took 5 bases from V and 7 from J, leaving 24 bases between them. Per the germline V gene, CDR1 is SGHVS and CDR2 is FNYEAQ. CDR3 length equals 16 residues. The CDR3 DNA reads as TGTGCCAGCAGCCCCAGCGGGACAGGCACCAATCGGGAGCAGTACTTC. This gives the protein CASSPSGTGTNREQYF.

A few counts support this clone. The chain joins TRBV20-1 to TRBJ1-2; D might be TRBD1 (5 bases). Germline V lookup: CDR1 DFQATT, CDR2 SNEGSKA (reference sequence). V was trimmed by 6 bases and J by 8 bases, leaving 13 bases between them. This CDR3 region has 11 residues. In DNA, the CDR3 is TGCAGTGCAGGGGCCTCTGGGGGCTACACCTTC. Its translation is CSAGASGGYTF.

J is TRBJ2-5 and V is TRBV2; D not certain. CDR3 length: 12 residues. Germline assignment: CDR1 SNHLY and CDR2 FYNNEI. Trimming stripped 4 bases from V and 2 bases from J, with 5 bases between. For the CDR3, the DNA is TGTGCCAGCAGTGTTGGTCAAGAGACCCAGTACTTC. It is translated as CASSVGQETQYF.

The rearrangement joins TRBV6-6 to TRBJ2-1, with D possibly being TRBD2 (5 bases). Germline loops: CDR1 MNHNY, CDR2 SVGAGI (reference sequence). Trimming cost V 4 bases and J 8 bases, with 21 bases left between them. The CDR3 runs to 16 residues. CDR3 DNA: TGTGCCAGCAGTTTCACCCCCCCACCGGGAAAATATGAGCAGTTCTTC. Protein sequence: CASSFTPPPGKYEQFF.

The chain is built from TRBV6-5 and TRBJ1-1; D is ambiguous. Trimming removed 1 base at V and 7 bases at J, with 19 bases between. The germline CDR1 and CDR2 sequences are MNHEY and SVGAGI. CDR3 length: 16 residues. The CDR3 nucleotides read TGTGCCAGCAGTTACTATCGGACTGGGTCGCGGATTGAAGCTTTCTTT. It yields the protein CASSYYRTGSRIEAFF.

J is TRBJ2-3 and V is TRBV11-1, with D unclear. The CDR3 runs 15 residues. Trimming took off 3 bases at V and 0 bases at J, with 10 bases between the two ends. Germline lookup yields CDR1 SGHAT and CDR2 FQDESV (reference sequence). In DNA form, the CDR3 reads TGTGCCAGCAGCTTTACGTTCACCAGCACAGATACGCAGTATTTT. This gives the protein CASSFTFTSTDTQYF. Full variable domain (missing parts from reference TRBV11-1 and TRBJ2-3): EAEVAQSPRYKITEKSQAVAFWCDPISGHATLYWYRQILGQGPELLVQFQDESVVDDSQLPKDRFSAERLKGVDSTLKIQPAELGDSAMYLCASSFTFTSTDTQYFGPGTRLTVL.

The rearrangement joins TRBV6-5 to TRBJ2-1; TRBD2 matches 7 bases. Trimming cost V 6 bases and J 9 bases; bases outside gene matches: 2. Germline assignment: CDR1 MNHEY and CDR2 SVGAGI. The CDR3 covers 11 residues. In DNA, the CDR3 is TGTGCCAGCAGGGGGACTACTGAGCAGTTCTTC. As protein: CASRGTTEQFF.

Here the CDR3 DNA reads TGCGCCAGCAGCCCCTTCGGGACAGGGGGCAATGAAAAACTGTTTTTT. Encoded protein: CASSPFGTGGNEKLFF. The chain uses TRBV4-3 and TRBJ1-4, with TRBD1 identical over 12 bases. The CDR3 consists of 16 residues. V lost 4 bases and J lost 5; bases outside the gene matches: 5. CDR1 and CDR2 from the germline V gene are LGHNA and YSLEER.

This clone was picked up a small number of times. The chain uses TRBV7-8 and TRBJ2-7; no firm D call. Germline V gene data show CDR1 as SGHVS and CDR2 as FQNEAQ. The ends were cut back, 5 bases at V and 4 bases at J, with 12 bases in the middle. The CDR3 sequence is 13 residues long. CDR3 loop: CASSKGSLYEQYF. The CDR3 DNA sequence: TGTGCCAGCAGCAAAGGTTCGCTATACGAGCAGTACTTC.

J is TRBJ2-1 and V is TRBV5-8, with D perhaps TRBD1 or TRBD2 (5 bases each). The CDR3 runs 13 residues. Germline V gene data show CDR1 as SGHTS and CDR2 as YDEGEE. The ends were cut back, 3 bases at V and 9 bases at J, with 13 bases in the middle. This CDR3 is CASSSIRGTEQFF. CDR3 bases: TGTGCCAGCAGCTCCATACGAGGGACTGAGCAGTTCTTC.

The V gene is TRBV9, the J gene TRBJ1-3; 7 bases line up with TRBD1. V trimming: 3 bases; J trimming: 4 bases; junction bases outside the gene matches: 7. Germline V gene data show CDR1 as SGDLS and CDR2 as YYNGEE. The CDR3 loop spans 15 amino acids. This chain's CDR3 is CASSETGVAGNTIYF. The CDR3 coding sequence is TGTGCCAGCAGCGAAACAGGGGTTGCCGGAAACACCATATATTTT. The whole variable domain, filled in from reference TRBV9 and TRBJ1-3, reads DSGVTQTPKHLITATGQRVTLRCSPRSGDLSVYWYQQSLDQGLQFLIQYYNGEERAKGNILERFSAQQFPDLHSELNLSSLELGDSALYFCASSETGVAGNTIYFGEGSWLTVV.

This clone was picked up a small number of times. This chain joins TRBV28 and TRBJ2-1; D is uncertain. The CDR3 consists of 14 residues. V was trimmed by 8 bases and J by 2 bases, leaving 13 bases between them. Germline CDR1 MDHEN, CDR2 SYDVKM. The CDR3 DNA reads as TGTGCCAGCGGTATGACGCGGACCTACAATGAGCAGTTCTTC. Translated: CASGMTRTYNEQFF.

This rearrangement joins TRBV30 to TRBJ2-2, with D perhaps TRBD1 (5 bases). From germline, CDR1 is GTSNPN and CDR2 SVGIG (reference sequence). The CDR3 has 17 residues. Trimming cost V 2 bases and J 5 bases, with 21 bases left between them. In DNA, the CDR3 is TGTGCCTGGAGTCGGTTAGAGGTCAGGGTGGAAACCGGGGAGCTGTTTTTT. The encoded protein is CAWSRLEVRVETGELFF.

This sequence joins TRBV19 and TRBJ2-7, with 8 bases lining up with TRBD1. Trimming removed 6 bases from V and 2 bases from J; junction bases left unmatched: 9. Looked up from germline, CDR1 is LNHDA and CDR2 is SQIVND (reference sequence). This CDR3 is built from 15 residues. The CDR3 is CASSIPGQGTYEQYF. In DNA, the CDR3 is TGTGCCAGTAGCATTCCCGGACAGGGAACCTACGAGCAGTACTTC.

The CDR3: CASGLDRASNQPQHF. The DNA for the CDR3 is TGTGCCAGCGGGCTTGACCGAGCCTCTAATCAGCCCCAGCATTTT. The V call is TRBV28, the J call TRBJ1-5; unclear D gene. The germline V gene encodes CDR1 MDHEN and CDR2 SYDVKM. The CDR3 contains 15 residues. Trimming took 8 bases from V and 4 from J, leaving 18 bases between them.

This clone was detected only once. V and J are TRBV18 and TRBJ2-5; 9 bases fit TRBD1. Germline CDR1 is KGHSH and CDR2 is LQKENI. The CDR3 contains 15 residues. The junction had 8 bases not matched to a gene; V was cut back by 5 bases and J by 4 bases. The CDR3 nucleotides read TGTGCCAGCTCAGTCGGACAGGGGAATAGAGAGACCCAGTACTTC. Translating it yields CASSVGQGNRETQYF.

This sequence joins TRBV28 and TRBJ2-7; 7 bases line up with TRBD1. The germline CDR1 and CDR2 sequences are MDHEN and SYDVKM. This CDR3 has 12 residues. The junction had 4 bases not matched to a gene; V was cut back by 8 bases and J by 3 bases. CDR3 in DNA: TGTGCCAGCGTGGGGGACAGCTACGAGCAGTACTTC. The encoded protein is CASVGDSYEQYF.

CDR3 protein: CASSGPRPAQETQYF. The CDR3 region has the DNA TGTGCCAGCAGTGGGCCCCGGCCAGCCCAAGAGACCCAGTACTTC. The chain couples TRBV28 to TRBJ2-5; the D is unclear. The germline V gene has CDR1 MDHEN and CDR2 SYDVKM. CDR3 size: 15 residues. The germline V and J ends were trimmed by 5 bases and 1 base, with 14 bases remaining between them. Based on the CDR3 plus reference TRBV28 and TRBJ2-5, the full variable domain is DVKVTQSSRYLVKRTGEKVFLECVQDMDHENMFWYRQDPGLGLRLIYFSYDVKMKEKGDIPEGYSVSREKKERFSLILESASTNQTSMYLCASSGPRPAQETQYFGPGTRLLVL.

The rearrangement uses TRBV19 and TRBJ1-5; perhaps TRBD1 as D (5 bases). The germline V gene encodes CDR1 LNHDA and CDR2 SQIVND (reference sequence). Trimming cost V 3 bases and J 3 bases, with 15 bases left between them. The CDR3 is made up of 16 amino acids. CDR3 sequence reads: CASSILRDGYNQPQHF. Here the CDR3 DNA reads TGTGCCAGTAGTATCCTCCGGGACGGTTACAATCAGCCCCAGCATTTT.

The chain links TRBV19 to TRBJ2-2; 7 nucleotides line up with TRBD1. Germline assignment: CDR1 LNHDA and CDR2 SQIVND (reference sequence). The CDR3 contains 16 residues. Trimming took 5 bases from V and 0 from J; bases not matched to a gene: 6. DNA of the CDR3: TGTGCCAGTAGTCCCACCGGGACAGCGAACACCGGGGAGCTGTTTTTT. Its translation: CASSPTGTANTGELFF. Filled out from reference TRBV19 and TRBJ2-2, the complete variable domain reads DGGITQSPKYLFRKEGQNVTLSCEQNLNHDAMYWYRQDPGQGLRLIYYSQIVNDFQKGDIAEGYSVSREKKESFPLTVTSAQKNPTAFYLCASSPTGTANTGELFFGEGSRLTVL.

CDR3 nucleotide sequence: TGTGCCATCAGTGAGACGGACAGGACTTCCTATGGCTACACCTTC. This encodes CAISETDRTSYGYTF. The V call is TRBV10-3, the J call TRBJ1-2; 7 nucleotides align to TRBD1. Per the germline V gene, CDR1 is ENHRY and CDR2 is SYGVKD. The CDR3 runs to 15 residues. V shed 2 bases, J shed 4 bases, and the junction held 7 bases outside the gene matches.

The rearrangement uses TRBV7-2 and TRBJ1-5; the D gene is possibly TRBD1 (6 bases). This CDR3 comprises 13 residues. With 5 bases removed from V and 7 bases from J, the gap between germline ends came to 12 bases. Germline lookup yields CDR1 SGHTA and CDR2 FQGNSA. The CDR3 sequence: CASSVRGWQPQHF. DNA for the CDR3: TGTGCCAGCAGCGTCAGGGGTTGGCAGCCCCAGCATTTT.

CDR3 sequence (DNA): TGTGCCAGCTTGGGACAGTCCTACGAGCAGTACTTC. This encodes CASLGQSYEQYF. V and J are TRBV6-1 and TRBJ2-5; TRBD1 agrees at 7 bases. Near its end, the DNA agrees better with TRBJ2-7, so the J call may be wrong. The germline CDR1 and CDR2 sequences are MNHNS and SASEGT. There are 12 residues in the CDR3.

This rearrangement joins TRBV30 to TRBJ2-3; D call uncertain. V was trimmed by 0 bases and J by 4 bases, leaving 14 bases between them. The germline CDR1 and CDR2 sequences are GTSNPN and SVGIG (reference sequence). This CDR3 contains 15 residues. As DNA, the CDR3 is TGTGCCTGGAGTGTATTGAAAGGAGAGCCAGATACGCAGTATTTT. This translates into CAWSVLKGEPDTQYF.

The rearrangement uses TRBV7-2 and TRBJ2-1; D possibly corresponds to TRBD1 (6 bases). With 5 bases removed from V and 2 bases from J, the gap between germline ends came to 13 bases. The CDR3 sequence is 15 residues long. Germline-derived CDR1 and CDR2 are SGHTA and FQGNSA. The CDR3 loop reads CASSAPGTTYNEQFF. In DNA form, the CDR3 reads TGTGCCAGCAGCGCTCCCGGGACAACCTACAATGAGCAGTTCTTC.